The TCR beta chain under discussion was sequenced for a study of control samples from healthy donors and cancer patients. The trim removed 3 bases at V and 4 bases at J, leaving 5 bases unmatched. Germline V gene data show CDR1 as KGHSH and CDR2 as LQKENI. The CDR3 has 15 residues. Using immunoSEQ multiplex PCR, the repertoire was profiled, and TCRdb retains in-frame clones only, with some absent. Of tens of thousands of clones listed, 84% are singletons. The sample consisted of blood. This TCR came from a man aged 45-65 years in good health. The J gene is TRBJ1-4, the V gene TRBV18; 7 bases line up with TRBD1. CDR3 sequence reads: CASSPGDRINEKLFF. CDR3 nucleotide sequence: TGTGCCAGCTCACCTGGGGACAGAATTAATGAAAAACTGTTTTTT.